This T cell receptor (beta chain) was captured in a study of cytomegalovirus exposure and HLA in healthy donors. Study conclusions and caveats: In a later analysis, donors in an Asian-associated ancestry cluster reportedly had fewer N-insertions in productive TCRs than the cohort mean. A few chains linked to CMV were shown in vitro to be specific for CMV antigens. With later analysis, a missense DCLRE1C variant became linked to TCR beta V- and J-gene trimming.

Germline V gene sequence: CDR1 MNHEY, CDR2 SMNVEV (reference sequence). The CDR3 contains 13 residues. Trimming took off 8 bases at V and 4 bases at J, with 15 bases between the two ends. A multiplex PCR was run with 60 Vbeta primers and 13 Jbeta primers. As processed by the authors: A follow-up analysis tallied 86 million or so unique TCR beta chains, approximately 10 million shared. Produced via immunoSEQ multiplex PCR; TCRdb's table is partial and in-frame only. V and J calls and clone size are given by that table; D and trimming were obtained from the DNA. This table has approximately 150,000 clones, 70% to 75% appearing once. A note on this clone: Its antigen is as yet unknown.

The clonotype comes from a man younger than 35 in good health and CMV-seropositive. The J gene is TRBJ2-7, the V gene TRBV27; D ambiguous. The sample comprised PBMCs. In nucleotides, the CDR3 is TGTGCCAGCCGAAAAGAGGAATCATACGAGCAGTACGTC. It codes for CASRKEESYEQYV.